In its sample, the clone carrying this TCR beta chain was seen many times. Its specificity is not known. From RNA transcripts, TCR beta CDR3 regions were amplified. When the TCR CDR3 underwent first-round RT-PCR, the HTBI primer set was used. TCRdb reprocessed the multiplex PCR reads via MiXCR and lists one record per CDR3 protein. This sample has over 700,000 distinct CDR3 sequences; approximately 36% occur once, and the top ten carry 30% to 40%. V shed 10 bases and J 0 bases; nucleotides not matched to a gene: 8. This CDR3 spans 16 amino acids. Germline V gene lookup returns CDR1 ENHRY and CDR2 SYGVKD. These data originate in a study of T cells in Graves' hyperthyroidism and ophthalmopathy. Overall study findings and caveats: Stable hyperthyroidism was separated from ophthalmopathy by a model based on 13 V-J features.

Clinical symptoms, serum thyroxine and TRAb, thyroid ultrasound and orbital computed tomography together formed the diagnostic basis. Sequenced material: blood. The chain is built from TRBV10-3 and TRBJ2-6, with 8 bases fitting TRBD2. This receptor was obtained from a woman aged 40 to 50 with Graves' hyperthyroidism. In DNA, the CDR3 is TGTGCCAGCCGGGGGGGGCCCCTCTCTGGGGCCAACGTCCTGACTTTC. Protein sequence: CASRGGPLSGANVLTF.